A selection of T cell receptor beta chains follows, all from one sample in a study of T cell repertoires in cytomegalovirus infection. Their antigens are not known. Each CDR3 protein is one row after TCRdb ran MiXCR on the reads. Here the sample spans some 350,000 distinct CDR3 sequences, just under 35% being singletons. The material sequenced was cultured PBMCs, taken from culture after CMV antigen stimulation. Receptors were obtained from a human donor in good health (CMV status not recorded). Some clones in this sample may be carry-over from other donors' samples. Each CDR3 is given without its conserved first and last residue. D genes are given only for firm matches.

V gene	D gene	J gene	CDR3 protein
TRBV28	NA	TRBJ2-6	ASSPARANVLT
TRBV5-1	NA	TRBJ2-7	ASSLGGPTSSYEQY
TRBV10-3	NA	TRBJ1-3	AISESGNTIY
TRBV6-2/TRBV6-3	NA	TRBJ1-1	ASSYALAMNTEAF
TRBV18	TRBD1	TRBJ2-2	ASSLDRVATGELF
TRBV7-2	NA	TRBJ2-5	ASSQMETQY
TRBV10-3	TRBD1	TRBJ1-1	ATVGQRGTEAF
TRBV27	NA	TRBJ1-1	ASRSTQGSTEAF
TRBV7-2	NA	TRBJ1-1	ASSYENTEAF
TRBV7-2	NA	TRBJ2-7	ASSRVGVSYEQY
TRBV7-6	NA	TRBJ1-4	ASTQARGGDEKLF
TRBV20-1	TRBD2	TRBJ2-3	SASGTSGTDTQY
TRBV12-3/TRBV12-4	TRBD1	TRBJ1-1	ASTPGQEHIMNTEAF
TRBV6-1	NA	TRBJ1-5	ASSEFGGSESVQPQH
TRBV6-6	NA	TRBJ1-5	ASSPPKGWERDQPQH
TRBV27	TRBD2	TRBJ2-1	ASSLDTGTSVFGEQF
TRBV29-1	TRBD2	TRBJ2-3	SVEDLGLGTDTQY
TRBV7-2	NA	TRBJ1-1	ASSLAAPSTEAF
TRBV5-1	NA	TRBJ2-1	ASSPDSRSYNEQF
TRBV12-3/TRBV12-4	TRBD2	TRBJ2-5	ASSYGGRMQTQY
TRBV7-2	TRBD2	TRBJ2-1	ASSLVLAGLNSYNEQF
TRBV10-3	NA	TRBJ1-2	AISGLGGNRDGYT